A single sample gave rise to the 20 T cell receptor beta chains below, sequenced in a study of T cell responses to AZD1222 COVID-19 vaccine. Measured with immunoSEQ multiplex PCR; TCRdb has only the in-frame clones, and not every one. The sample contains 150,000 or so clones, 80% to 95% of which appear only once. Sequenced here: peripheral blood, sampled 28 days after the second AZD1222 dose. These receptors originate from an adult who received the AZD1222 COVID-19 vaccine.

The V call is TRBV7-9, the J call TRBJ1-5, with D unresolved. There are 12 residues in the CDR3. Trimming removed 2 bases at V and 4 bases at J, with 3 bases between. The germline V gene encodes CDR1 SEHNR and CDR2 FQNEAQ (reference sequence). CDR3: CASSLPNQPQHF. CDR3 nucleotides: TGTGCCAGCAGCTTACCGAATCAGCCCCAGCATTTT.

J is TRBJ2-7 and V is TRBV11-2; 9 nucleotides agree with TRBD2. The CDR3 covers 15 residues. With 5 bases clipped from V and 4 bases from J, the junction kept 9 bases outside the gene matches. Germline values: CDR1 SGHAT, CDR2 FQNNGV. The CDR3 here is CASSTLRLAGYEQYF. The CDR3 nucleotides read TGTGCCAGCAGCACTTTACGGCTAGCGGGGTACGAGCAGTACTTC.

This clone came up once. The gene calls are TRBV4-2 and TRBJ2-1; 14 bases are a match to TRBD2. After removal of 0 bases from V and 10 bases from J, the junction contained 11 bases not matched to a gene. CDR1 and CDR2 (germline): LGHNA, YNFKEQ. This CDR3 spans 18 amino acids. CDR3 sequence reads: CASSQDPGTSGSGNEQFF. CDR3 nucleotide sequence: TGTGCCAGCAGCCAAGATCCCGGGACTAGCGGGAGTGGGAACGAGCAGTTCTTC.

This chain uses TRBV23-1 with TRBJ2-5; D perhaps matches TRBD1 (6 bases). TRBV23-1 belongs to the ORF category, with a function that is uncertain. This CDR3 is built from 15 residues. The germline V and J ends were trimmed by 3 bases and 1 base, with 12 bases remaining between them. This CDR3 reads CASSHPGVFQETQYF. The CDR3 DNA is TGCGCCAGCAGTCACCCAGGGGTATTCCAAGAGACCCAGTACTTC.

This sequence joins TRBV9 and TRBJ2-1, with 10 bases lining up with TRBD1. The CDR3 totals 16 residues. The V gene's germline CDR1 is SGDLS and CDR2 YYNGEE. Losses at the gene ends were 0 bases for V and 6 bases for J; bases not matched to a gene: 6. DNA for the CDR3: TGTGCCAGCAGCGTAGACGGGACAGGGGTGGGCAATGAGCAGTTCTTC. It translates to CASSVDGTGVGNEQFF.

Worth noting for this clone: Additional DNA sequences in this sample encode the identical CDR3. The V gene is TRBV28, the J gene TRBJ2-7; D gene uncertain. CDR1 is MDHEN, CDR2 SYDVKM, per germline. There are 12 residues in the CDR3. Trimming cost V 6 bases and J 3 bases, with 9 bases left between them. The CDR3 region has the DNA TGTGCCAGCAGCCTCCGTGTCTACGAGCAGTACTTC. Its translation: CASSLRVYEQYF.

The J gene is TRBJ1-6, the V gene TRBV6-1, with D unclear. This CDR3 is 14 amino acids long. The germline gives CDR1 MNHNS, CDR2 SASEGT. The V gene lost 2 bases and the J gene lost 7 bases, with 9 bases spanning the gap. The CDR3: CASSELGTNSPLHF. CDR3 sequence (DNA): TGTGCCAGCAGTGAACTGGGCACGAATTCACCCCTCCACTTT.

The chain recombines TRBV4-3 with TRBJ1-3, with no clear D. The length of the CDR3 is 15 residues. With 1 base removed from V and 2 bases from J, the gap between germline ends came to 9 bases. Germline lookup yields CDR1 LGHNA and CDR2 YSLEER. The CDR3 DNA is TGCGCCAGCAGCCAAGTTCTAGGGACTGGAAACACCATATATTTT. Its translation is CASSQVLGTGNTIYF.

V and J are TRBV28 and TRBJ1-2, with TRBD1 identical over 8 bases. Germline assignment: CDR1 MDHEN and CDR2 SYDVKM. The CDR3 loop spans 14 amino acids. J lost 4 bases, V lost 6 bases, and 7 bases had no gene match. This chain's CDR3 is CASSPDQGAYGYTF. CDR3 coding DNA: TGTGCCAGCAGCCCTGATCAGGGGGCCTATGGCTACACCTTC.

The chain couples TRBV28 to TRBJ2-1, with 11 bases matching TRBD2. After removal of 8 bases from V and 2 bases from J, the junction contained 8 bases not matched to a gene. Germline CDR1 reads MDHEN; CDR2 reads SYDVKM. The CDR3 loop spans 16 amino acids. The CDR3 protein is CASSGTSGPTYNEQFF. In nucleotides, the CDR3 is TGTGCCAGCTCCGGGACTAGCGGACCAACCTACAATGAGCAGTTCTTC.

The genes are TRBV11-2 and TRBJ1-2; a weak D match, TRBD1 (6 bases). This CDR3 has 15 residues. The V gene lost 0 bases and the J gene lost 6 bases, with 14 bases spanning the gap. Germline values: CDR1 SGHAT, CDR2 FQNNGV. CDR3 region: CASSLDQAGTNGYTF. CDR3 nucleotide sequence: TGTGCCAGCAGCTTAGATCAGGCAGGGACAAATGGCTACACCTTC. The complete variable domain, with remaining parts taken from reference TRBV11-2 and TRBJ1-2, reads EAGVAQSPRYKIIEKRQSVAFWCNPISGHATLYWYQQILGQGPKLLIQFQNNGVVDDSQLPKDRFSAERLKGVDSTLKIQPAKLEDSAVYLCASSLDQAGTNGYTFGSGTRLTVV.

In this sample, this clone turned up once. The chain combines TRBV19 with TRBJ1-5; the D gene is possibly TRBD1 (6 bases). The CDR3 runs to 15 residues. Germline-derived CDR1 and CDR2 are LNHDA and SQIVND (reference sequence). V was clipped by 3 bases and J by 8 bases, with 17 bases between them. This chain's CDR3 is CASSMNRQSGEPQHF. In DNA, the CDR3 is TGTGCCAGTAGTATGAACAGGCAATCAGGGGAGCCCCAGCATTTT.

The chain links TRBV6-5 to TRBJ1-3; no reliable D call. V was cut by 5 bases and J by 11 bases, with 13 bases left in between. This CDR3 is 12 amino acids long. Germline CDR1 and CDR2: MNHEY and SVGAGI. CDR3 residues: CASSPDKLSIYF. The DNA of the CDR3 is TGTGCCAGCAGTCCTGACAAATTATCCATATATTTT.

The CDR3 sequence is CASSQDRNNSPLHF. The CDR3 DNA is TGTGCCAGCAGCCAGGACAGGAATAATTCACCCCTCCACTTT. The gene calls are TRBV4-2 and TRBJ1-6; 7 positions agree with TRBD1. The CDR3 is 14 amino acids. V trimming: 3 bases; J trimming: 5 bases; junction bases outside the gene matches: 1. CDR1 LGHNA and CDR2 YNFKEQ come from the germline V gene.

The chain uses TRBV28 and TRBJ2-7; D remains unclear. This CDR3 spans 10 amino acids. Germline V lookup: CDR1 MDHEN, CDR2 SYDVKM. Trimming took 4 bases from V and 7 from J, leaving 5 bases between them. This CDR3 reads CASSSGEQYF. Written as DNA, the CDR3 is TGTGCCAGCAGTTCCGGGGAGCAGTACTTC. The full variable domain, its missing parts supplied by reference TRBV28 and TRBJ2-7, is DVKVTQSSRYLVKRTGEKVFLECVQDMDHENMFWYRQDPGLGLRLIYFSYDVKMKEKGDIPEGYSVSREKKERFSLILESASTNQTSMYLCASSSGEQYFGPGTRLTVT.

The chain joins TRBV28 to TRBJ1-1; TRBD1 is a possible D gene (6 bases). V was clipped by 5 bases and J by 7 bases, with 17 bases between them. The CDR3 runs 14 residues. The germline V gene encodes CDR1 MDHEN and CDR2 SYDVKM. The DNA of the CDR3 is TGTGCCAGCAGTGTACAGGGTCTTGAGGTTGAAGCTTTCTTT. As protein: CASSVQGLEVEAFF. Together with reference TRBV28 and TRBJ1-1, the CDR3 gives the full variable domain: DVKVTQSSRYLVKRTGEKVFLECVQDMDHENMFWYRQDPGLGLRLIYFSYDVKMKEKGDIPEGYSVSREKKERFSLILESASTNQTSMYLCASSVQGLEVEAFFGQGTRLTVV.

The chain has TRBV5-1 and TRBJ2-5; D ambiguous. The ends were cut back, 4 bases at V and 5 bases at J, with 18 bases in the middle. Germline values: CDR1 SGHRS, CDR2 YFSETQ. The CDR3 extends over 15 amino acids. CDR3 nucleotide sequence: TGCGCCAGCAGCCCGGGCGTTGCAAAAGGGGAGACCCAGTACTTC. Amino acid sequence: CASSPGVAKGETQYF.

The chain recombines TRBV19 with TRBJ2-4; 13 nucleotides line up with TRBD2. The CDR3 is made up of 17 amino acids. CDR1 and CDR2 (germline): LNHDA, SQIVND (reference sequence). Trimming cost V 6 bases and J 7 bases; bases outside gene matches: 12. The CDR3 reads CASSDSGTSGNWNIQYF. The CDR3 DNA follows: TGTGCCAGTAGCGACTCTGGGACTAGCGGGAATTGGAACATTCAGTACTTC. Drawing the rest from reference TRBV19 and TRBJ2-4, the complete variable domain is DGGITQSPKYLFRKEGQNVTLSCEQNLNHDAMYWYRQDPGQGLRLIYYSQIVNDFQKGDIAEGYSVSREKKESFPLTVTSAQKNPTAFYLCASSDSGTSGNWNIQYFGAGTRLSVL.

This CDR3 reads CASSPFRGTNYGYTF. Written as DNA, the CDR3 is TGTGCCAGCAGCCCCTTTCGGGGGACTAACTATGGCTACACCTTC. The rearrangement joins TRBV5-4 to TRBJ1-2, with a tentative D call TRBD1 (5 bases). V dropped 4 bases and J dropped 0 bases, with 13 bases sitting between them. This CDR3 contains 15 residues. Germline CDR1 SGHNT, CDR2 YYREEE (reference sequence).

V gene TRBV2 combines with J gene TRBJ1-2; D call uncertain. Germline CDR1 and CDR2: SNHLY and FYNNEI. Trimming pared 2 bases from V and 2 bases from J, leaving 6 bases between. The CDR3 length is 13 residues. The DNA for the CDR3 is TGTGCCAGCAGTGAACGTAAAAACTATGGCTACACCTTC. Protein product: CASSERKNYGYTF.